This entry lists 29 T cell receptor beta chains sequenced from one sample in a study of blood T cell repertoires in COVID-19. The method was immunoSEQ multiplex PCR; TCRdb's version includes in-frame clones alone and lacks a portion of them. The top ten hold around 9.2% of the sample, which has fewer than 300,000 clones, approximately 87% seen once. The sample consisted of peripheral blood. The receptor set was obtained from a human donor in a cohort sampled during active COVID-19.

This chain links TRBV7-3 with TRBJ2-3, with TRBD2 identical over 8 bases. This CDR3 region has 15 residues. Per the germline V gene, CDR1 is SGHTA and CDR2 is FQGTGA. The trim removed 3 bases at V and 3 bases at J, leaving 5 bases unmatched. The CDR3: CASSLSASGTDTQYF. CDR3 bases: TGTGCCAGCAGCTTGTCGGCTAGCGGGACAGATACGCAGTATTTT.

The V gene is TRBV29-1, the J gene TRBJ1-1; D uncertain. Germline values: CDR1 SQVTM, CDR2 ANQGSEA. The CDR3 spans 12 residues. The ends were cut back, 5 bases at V and 7 bases at J, with 14 bases in the middle. CDR3 in amino acids: CSVRGRGNEAFF. The CDR3 region has the DNA TGCAGCGTTAGAGGGAGAGGTAATGAAGCTTTCTTT.

This clone was found once. This chain joins TRBV7-3 and TRBJ2-1; TRBD2 aligns across 10 bases. V shed 4 bases, J shed 4 bases, and the junction held 13 bases outside the gene matches. The CDR3 length is 18 residues. CDR1 and CDR2 (germline): SGHTA, FQGTGA. This CDR3 is CASSSPPGSGRRYNEQFF. CDR3 DNA sequence: TGTGCCAGCAGCTCACCACCGGGTAGCGGGAGGCGATACAATGAGCAGTTCTTC. The whole variable domain, remainder taken from reference TRBV7-3 and TRBJ2-1, is GAGVSQTPSNKVTEKGKYVELRCDPISGHTALYWYRQSLGQGPEFLIYFQGTGAADDSGLPNDRFFAVRPEGSVSTLKIQRTERGDSAVYLCASSSPPGSGRRYNEQFFGPGTRLTVL.

The chain is built from TRBV7-2 and TRBJ2-7, with 8 bases aligning to TRBD1. CDR3 size: 14 residues. The V and J ends lost 1 base and 4 bases, in that order; junction bases with no gene match: 3. In germline, CDR1 is SGHTA, CDR2 FQGNSA. In nucleotides, the CDR3 is TGTGCCAGCAGCTTAGGGACAGGGCCGTACGAGCAGTACTTC. The encoded protein is CASSLGTGPYEQYF.

The rearrangement links TRBV9 to TRBJ2-5; D might be TRBD2 (5 bases). The CDR3 consists of 16 residues. V dropped 1 base and J dropped 2 bases, with 15 bases sitting between them. CDR1 is SGDLS, CDR2 YYNGEE, per germline. In nucleotides, the CDR3 is TGTGCCAGCAGCGTATTTGGGATAGGCGGGCAAGAGACCCAGTACTTC. Translated, it gives CASSVFGIGGQETQYF.

V is TRBV5-1 and J is TRBJ2-7; D not certain. The CDR3 sequence is 14 residues long. In germline, CDR1 is SGHRS, CDR2 YFSETQ. The germline V and J ends were trimmed by 0 bases and 2 bases, with 9 bases remaining between them. The CDR3 is CASSLGHRTYEQYF. CDR3 DNA sequence: TGCGCCAGCAGCTTGGGACATCGCACCTACGAGCAGTACTTC.

In its sample, this clone was seen a few times. This chain links TRBV15 with TRBJ2-5; D might be TRBD2 (6 bases). V lost 5 bases to trimming and J lost 5 bases, with 18 bases between them. Germline values: CDR1 LNHNV, CDR2 YYDKDF (reference sequence). The CDR3 consists of 15 residues. Here the CDR3 reads CATSSGVGVWETQYF. The CDR3 DNA reads as TGTGCCACCAGCTCGGGGGTCGGGGTCTGGGAGACCCAGTACTTC.

CDR3: CASSSHRGEAFF. DNA for the CDR3: TGTGCCAGCAGCTCGCACAGGGGTGAAGCTTTCTTT. V is TRBV7-8 and J is TRBJ1-1; TRBD1 aligns across 7 bases. This CDR3 is 12 amino acids long. V dropped 4 bases and J dropped 7; count of bases not matched to a gene: 3. CDR1 is SGHVS, CDR2 FQNEAQ, per germline.

This clone was seen many times. Other nucleotide sequences from this sample produce the same CDR3. This chain links TRBV5-1 with TRBJ2-7; D is unclear. Trimming took 0 bases from V and 2 from J, leaving 9 bases between them. CDR1 is SGHRS, CDR2 YFSETQ, per germline. This CDR3 region has 14 residues. Written as DNA, the CDR3 is TGCGCCAGCAGCTTGGTAGTCTCCCCCTACGAGCAGTACTTC. It yields the protein CASSLVVSPYEQYF.

The V and J genes are TRBV24-1 and TRBJ2-3; tentative D call: TRBD2 (6 bases). Trimming removed 0 bases at V and 3 bases at J, with 15 bases between. The CDR3 spans 17 residues. Germline CDR1 KGHDR, CDR2 SFDVKD. CDR3 sequence reads: CATSDLTGGVGTDTQYF. The DNA of the CDR3 is TGTGCCACCAGTGATTTGACCGGCGGGGTCGGGACAGATACGCAGTATTTT.

About this clone itself: The identical CDR3 is also encoded by other nucleotide sequences in the sample. V and J are TRBV7-3 and TRBJ1-6, with a weak D call TRBD1 (6 bases). V was shortened by 3 bases and J by 7 bases, with 10 bases between the two germline ends. The CDR3 covers 14 residues. Germline CDR1 is SGHTA and CDR2 is FQGTGA. Here the CDR3 reads CASSLSGANSPLHF. CDR3 coding DNA: TGTGCCAGCAGCTTGTCAGGGGCAAATTCACCCCTCCACTTT.

The chain combines TRBV18 with TRBJ2-6, with D tentatively TRBD2 (5 bases). The CDR3 length is 15 residues. The V gene's germline CDR1 is KGHSH and CDR2 LQKENI. V lost 6 bases, J lost 2 bases, and 11 bases lay in between. CDR3 sequence reads: CASSPVGTGANVLTF. The CDR3 coding sequence is TGTGCCAGCTCCCCCGTCGGGACTGGGGCCAACGTCCTGACTTTC.

The CDR3 DNA is TGTGCCAGCCGCCAAATCGGACTAGCGGGAGGGTTAGGTGAGCTGTTTTTT. Residues: CASRQIGLAGGLGELFF. The rearrangement links TRBV19 to TRBJ2-2, with 15 bases lining up with TRBD2. The V gene end was trimmed by 9 bases and the J gene end by 11 bases; junction bases not matched to a gene: 16. Germline loops: CDR1 LNHDA, CDR2 SQIVND (reference sequence). CDR3 size: 17 residues.

V and J are TRBV27 and TRBJ1-2; D is unresolved. Germline-derived CDR1 and CDR2 are MNHEY and SMNVEV (reference sequence). This CDR3 has 18 amino acids. Trimming shortened V by 6 bases and J by 13 bases, and 36 bases separated the two germline ends. The CDR3 DNA reads as TGTGCCAGCAGGGCGGGCGGAGCCAGGAATACCGTCGGGTCCGTCCCCACCTTC. Its translation is CASRAGGARNTVGSVPTF.

J is TRBJ2-5 and V is TRBV5-1, with 11 bases matching TRBD2. Germline V lookup: CDR1 SGHRS, CDR2 YFSETQ. The CDR3 has 14 amino acids. Trimming removed 4 bases from V and 3 bases from J; junction bases left unmatched: 2. The CDR3, as DNA: TGCGCCAGCAGCCAGGGACTAGCGGAAGAGACCCAGTACTTC. It translates to CASSQGLAEETQYF.

This chain joins TRBV11-2 and TRBJ1-3; D not resolved. The CDR3 is 17 residues long. Germline loops: CDR1 SGHAT, CDR2 FQNNGV. The ends were cut back, 5 bases at V and 0 bases at J, with 17 bases in the middle. CDR3 coding DNA: TGTGCCAGCAGCCCCCGGTGGAAACCTAGCTCTGGAAACACCATATATTTT. Its protein is CASSPRWKPSSGNTIYF.

V gene TRBV5-1 combines with J gene TRBJ1-4; 7 nucleotides align to TRBD1. Germline V gene lookup returns CDR1 SGHRS and CDR2 YFSETQ. The CDR3 is 14 amino acids. The V and J ends lost 2 bases and 7 bases, in that order; junction bases with no gene match: 5. In nucleotides, the CDR3 is TGCGCCAGCAGCTTATCGACAGGGCCTGAAAAACTGTTTTTT. Protein: CASSLSTGPEKLFF.

J is TRBJ2-3 and V is TRBV11-2; D gene uncertain. The V end was cut by 1 base, the J end by 0 bases, with 8 bases between. Germline CDR1 and CDR2: SGHAT and FQNNGV. The CDR3 is made up of 15 amino acids. The CDR3 sequence is CASSLGSTSTDTQYF. The CDR3 DNA is TGTGCCAGCAGCTTAGGATCTACGAGCACAGATACGCAGTATTTT.

The chain combines TRBV2 with TRBJ2-3; possible D gene TRBD1, 5 bases. CDR1 and CDR2 (germline): SNHLY, FYNNEI. The CDR3 runs to 15 residues. The ends were cut back, 4 bases at V and 4 bases at J, with 15 bases in the middle. The CDR3 loop reads CASSVTSARADTQYF. CDR3 coding DNA: TGTGCCAGCAGTGTGACCAGCGCCAGGGCAGATACGCAGTATTTT.

This clone was picked up a small number of times. The V and J genes are TRBV28 and TRBJ2-1, with TRBD2 identical over 8 bases. This CDR3 is 15 amino acids long. The germline V gene encodes CDR1 MDHEN and CDR2 SYDVKM. V was pared by 1 base and J by 8 bases, with 7 bases of the junction left unmatched. CDR3 nucleotides: TGTGCCAGCAGTTTATCTGGGTCGGGGGGGGATGAGCAGTTCTTC. Protein sequence: CASSLSGSGGDEQFF. Filled out from reference TRBV28 and TRBJ2-1, the complete variable domain reads DVKVTQSSRYLVKRTGEKVFLECVQDMDHENMFWYRQDPGLGLRLIYFSYDVKMKEKGDIPEGYSVSREKKERFSLILESASTNQTSMYLCASSLSGSGGDEQFFGPGTRLTVL.

The rearrangement joins TRBV12-3 or TRBV12-4 to TRBJ1-1; D call uncertain. The length of the CDR3 is 13 residues. Trimming cost V 8 bases and J 1 base, with 11 bases left between them. The CDR3 DNA reads TGTGCCAGCGCACAACAGAGGAACACTGAAGCTTTCTTT. Protein product: CASAQQRNTEAFF.

The chain employs TRBV5-1 and TRBJ2-7; 12 bases agree with TRBD2. From germline, CDR1 is SGHRS and CDR2 YFSETQ. This CDR3 contains 18 residues. Trimming at V came to 5 bases and at J to 2 bases, leaving 14 bases not matched to a gene. CDR3 region: CASSPTSGSPINTYEQYF. DNA for the CDR3: TGCGCCAGCAGTCCGACTAGCGGGAGCCCTATCAATACCTACGAGCAGTACTTC.

CDR3 loop: CASSPSRGFTEAFF. The CDR3 DNA reads TGTGCCAGCAGCCCTTCAAGGGGTTTCACTGAAGCTTTCTTT. The chain is built from TRBV5-4 and TRBJ1-1; TRBD1 is a possible D gene (5 bases). Germline-derived CDR1 and CDR2 are SGHNT and YYREEE (reference sequence). CDR3 size: 14 residues. The ends were cut back, 4 bases at V and 4 bases at J, with 14 bases in the middle.

The chain uses TRBV28 and TRBJ1-1, with D maybe TRBD1 (5 bases). Trimming stripped 7 bases from V and 3 bases from J, with 18 bases between. CDR3 length: 15 residues. Germline V gene sequence: CDR1 MDHEN, CDR2 SYDVKM. CDR3 in amino acids: CASIGGDSKDTEAFF. The CDR3 region has the DNA TGTGCCAGCATCGGGGGTGACAGTAAGGACACTGAAGCTTTCTTT.

The chain is built from TRBV19 and TRBJ2-1; no clear D. The V and J ends lost 6 bases and 8 bases respectively, with 11 bases between them. Per the germline V gene, CDR1 is LNHDA and CDR2 is SQIVND (reference sequence). This CDR3 region has 12 residues. The CDR3 bases are TGTGCCAGTAGAACAATCAGCGATGAGCAGTTCTTC. Its translation is CASRTISDEQFF.

The rearrangement links TRBV19 to TRBJ2-5; D may be TRBD2 (5 bases). This CDR3 spans 14 amino acids. With 4 bases removed from V and 3 bases from J, the gap between germline ends came to 12 bases. The germline V gene encodes CDR1 LNHDA and CDR2 SQIVND (reference sequence). CDR3 sequence: CASSRADLKETQYF. Here the CDR3 DNA reads TGTGCCAGTAGTAGGGCGGACTTAAAAGAGACCCAGTACTTC.

At least ten counts were recorded for this clone. This chain connects TRBV6-4 to TRBJ1-1; the D gene is possibly TRBD1 (6 bases). The germline CDR1 and CDR2 sequences are MRHNA and SNTAGT. This CDR3 is built from 14 residues. The V and J ends lost 6 bases and 5 bases respectively, with 16 bases between them. The CDR3 nucleotides read TGTGCCAGCAGCCAACAGGGTGATGGAACTGAAGCTTTCTTT. It codes for CASSQQGDGTEAFF.

This clone was seen only once. This chain uses TRBV6-6 with TRBJ1-5, with TRBD1 identical over 10 bases. This CDR3 region has 18 residues. Germline assignment: CDR1 MNHNY and CDR2 SVGAGI (reference sequence). V shed 5 bases and J 1 base; nucleotides not matched to a gene: 11. CDR3 sequence: CASSPRDRGIMSNQPQHF. CDR3 bases: TGTGCCAGCAGTCCTAGGGACAGGGGTATAATGAGCAATCAGCCCCAGCATTTT.

This clone was recorded at least ten times. V usage is TRBV7-2 and J usage is TRBJ1-4; 8 positions agree with TRBD1. Trimming at V came to 5 bases and at J to 4 bases, leaving 6 bases not matched to a gene. CDR1 and CDR2 (germline): SGHTA, FQGNSA. The CDR3 spans 15 residues. The CDR3 nucleotides are TGTGCCAGCAGCCCAACAGGGGGAGATAATGAAAAACTGTTTTTT. Translating it yields CASSPTGGDNEKLFF.